The entry below describes one T cell receptor (beta chain). The antigen remains undetermined. V gave up 8 bases and J gave up 5 bases, with 22 bases separating them. Germline CDR1 is MNHEY and CDR2 is SMNVEV (reference sequence). The CDR3 has 16 residues. These data originate in a study of OX40 agonist ivuxolimab in advanced cancers. Whole-study context: Patients were treated with ivuxolimab, an agonistic anti-OX40 (CD134) antibody. The diagnoses of dose-escalation patients were hepatocellular carcinoma, melanoma, renal cell or head and neck cancer.

Study results and caveats: Clones of CD4+ and CD8+ blood T cells grew by week 6 at doses of 0.1 to 3.0 mg/kg.

Repertoires were generated with immunoSEQ multiplex PCR, while TCRdb's copy carries only in-frame clones and drops some. This table holds about 59,000 clones, 88% found once. Sequenced material: CD4+ or CD8+ T cells sorted from blood, taken in a trial of the OX40 agonist ivuxolimab. This TCR came from an adult with an advanced solid tumor such as melanoma, head and neck, liver or kidney cancer. The chain has TRBV27 and TRBJ2-1; D is perhaps TRBD1 (6 bases). The CDR3 protein is CASSNEGRGSDNEQFF. CDR3 DNA: TGTGCCAGCTCCAACGAGGGCAGGGGTAGTGACAATGAGCAGTTCTTC.